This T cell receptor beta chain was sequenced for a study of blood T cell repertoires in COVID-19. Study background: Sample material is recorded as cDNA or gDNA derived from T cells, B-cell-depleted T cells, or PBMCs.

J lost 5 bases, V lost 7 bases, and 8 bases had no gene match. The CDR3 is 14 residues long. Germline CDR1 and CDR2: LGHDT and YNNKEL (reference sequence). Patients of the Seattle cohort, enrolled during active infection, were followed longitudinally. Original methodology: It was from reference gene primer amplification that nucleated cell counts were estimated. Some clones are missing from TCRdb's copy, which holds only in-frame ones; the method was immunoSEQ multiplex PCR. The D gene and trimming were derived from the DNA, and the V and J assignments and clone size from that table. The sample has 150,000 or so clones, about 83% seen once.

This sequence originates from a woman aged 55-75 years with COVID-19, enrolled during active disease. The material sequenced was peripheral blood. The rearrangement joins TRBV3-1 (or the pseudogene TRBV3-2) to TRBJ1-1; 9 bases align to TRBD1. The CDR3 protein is CASTPGQGETEAFF. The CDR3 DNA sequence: TGTGCCAGCACGCCGGGACAGGGAGAAACTGAAGCTTTCTTT.